The entry below gives a single T cell receptor (beta chain) sequence along with its context. What it binds is unknown. TCRdb fed the 5' RACE reads into MiXCR, producing one record per CDR3 protein. The table shows roughly 110,000 distinct CDR3 sequences, with around an eighth occurring only once. The data derive from a study of T-cell memory formation after mild COVID-19. Study background: Most TCR clusters belonged to a single donor.

Trimming stripped 3 bases from V and 0 bases from J, with 10 bases between. This CDR3 has 16 amino acids. Germline V CDR1 and CDR2: SGDLS, YYNGEE. Study-level results: CD8+ contracting clones occupied EMRA, while CD4+ ones occupied mainly CM and EM.

Sequenced sample: PBMCs or a T cell subset sorted from them (not recorded which). The receptor was isolated from a man between 18 and 29 years old who had mild COVID-19 (a few samples of this study predate the infection). Cell type and time point are not known. The rearrangement links TRBV9 to TRBJ2-6; D is unclear. CDR3 residues: CASSAGRVSGANVLTF. CDR3 bases: TGTGCCAGCAGCGCCGGGCGAGTCTCTGGGGCCAACGTCCTGACTTTC.